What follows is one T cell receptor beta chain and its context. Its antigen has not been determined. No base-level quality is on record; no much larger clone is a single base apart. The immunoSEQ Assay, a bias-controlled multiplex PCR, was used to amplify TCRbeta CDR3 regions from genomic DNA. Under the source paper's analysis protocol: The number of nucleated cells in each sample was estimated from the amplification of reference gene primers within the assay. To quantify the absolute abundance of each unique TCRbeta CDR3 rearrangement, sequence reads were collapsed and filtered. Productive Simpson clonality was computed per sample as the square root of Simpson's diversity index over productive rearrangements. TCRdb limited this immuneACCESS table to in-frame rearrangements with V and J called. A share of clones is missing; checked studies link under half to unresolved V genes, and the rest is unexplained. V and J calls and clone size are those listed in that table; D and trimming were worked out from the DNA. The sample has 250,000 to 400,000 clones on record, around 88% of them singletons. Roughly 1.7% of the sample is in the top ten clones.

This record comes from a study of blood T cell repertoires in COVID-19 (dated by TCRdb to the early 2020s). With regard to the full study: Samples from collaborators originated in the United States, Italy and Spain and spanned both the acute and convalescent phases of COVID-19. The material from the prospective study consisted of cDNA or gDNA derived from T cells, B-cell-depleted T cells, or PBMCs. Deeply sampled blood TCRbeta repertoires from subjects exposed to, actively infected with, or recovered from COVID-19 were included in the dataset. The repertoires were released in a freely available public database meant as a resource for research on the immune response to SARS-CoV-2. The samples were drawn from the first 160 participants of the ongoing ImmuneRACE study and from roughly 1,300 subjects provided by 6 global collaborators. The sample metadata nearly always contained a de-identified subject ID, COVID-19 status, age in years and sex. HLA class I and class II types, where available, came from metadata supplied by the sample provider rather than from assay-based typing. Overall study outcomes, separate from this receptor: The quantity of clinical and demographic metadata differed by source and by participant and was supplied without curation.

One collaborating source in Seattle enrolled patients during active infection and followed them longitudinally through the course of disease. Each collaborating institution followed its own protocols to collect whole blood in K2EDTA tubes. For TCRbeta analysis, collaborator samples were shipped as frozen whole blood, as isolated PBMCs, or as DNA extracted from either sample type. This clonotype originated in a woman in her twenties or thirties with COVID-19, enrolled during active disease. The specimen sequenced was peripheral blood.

CDR3 loop: CASSLVARGYEQYF. The DNA reads TGTGCCAGCAGCTTGGTAGCCAGGGGATACGAGCAGTACTTC. The V and J segments used are TRBV5-6 and TRBJ2-7; the D region possibly corresponds to TRBD1 (6 bases align). From the germline V gene, CDR1 is SGHDT and CDR2 is YYEEEE. V is shortened by 0 bases, J by 4 bases, and the region joining them spans 11 bases. The CDR3 contains 14 residues, cysteine and phenylalanine counted. The retained sequence is limited to the CDR3, 42 bases, with the frame set at the first base.